This T cell receptor (beta chain) came from a study of pediatric ulcerative colitis. Regarding this clone: Its matching antigen is unknown.

Overall study results and limits: Two rectal clonotypes were found only in ulcerative colitis patients, all of them. In rectum, acute severe colitis had expanded clones and less diversity. Ulcerative colitis patients shared more blood-rectal clones than controls.

Colonoscopy and blood draw happened at the same time. The V gene end was trimmed by 2 bases and the J gene end by 0 bases; junction bases not matched to a gene: 16. Looked up from germline, CDR1 is SGHVT and CDR2 is SQSDAQ. This CDR3 has 19 residues. Measured with immunoSEQ multiplex PCR; TCRdb has only the in-frame clones, and not every one. Here the sample spans 55,000 to 75,000 clones, 85% to 90% being singletons. This sequence was found in a boy between 5 and 17 years old with severe ulcerative colitis. Sequenced: blood. The V and J genes are TRBV7-4 and TRBJ2-7; 7 bases are shared with TRBD1. This chain's CDR3 is CASSLLGDRQNTTSYEQYF. The DNA for the CDR3 is TGTGCCAGCAGCTTACTTGGGGACAGACAAAATACTACCTCCTACGAGCAGTACTTC.